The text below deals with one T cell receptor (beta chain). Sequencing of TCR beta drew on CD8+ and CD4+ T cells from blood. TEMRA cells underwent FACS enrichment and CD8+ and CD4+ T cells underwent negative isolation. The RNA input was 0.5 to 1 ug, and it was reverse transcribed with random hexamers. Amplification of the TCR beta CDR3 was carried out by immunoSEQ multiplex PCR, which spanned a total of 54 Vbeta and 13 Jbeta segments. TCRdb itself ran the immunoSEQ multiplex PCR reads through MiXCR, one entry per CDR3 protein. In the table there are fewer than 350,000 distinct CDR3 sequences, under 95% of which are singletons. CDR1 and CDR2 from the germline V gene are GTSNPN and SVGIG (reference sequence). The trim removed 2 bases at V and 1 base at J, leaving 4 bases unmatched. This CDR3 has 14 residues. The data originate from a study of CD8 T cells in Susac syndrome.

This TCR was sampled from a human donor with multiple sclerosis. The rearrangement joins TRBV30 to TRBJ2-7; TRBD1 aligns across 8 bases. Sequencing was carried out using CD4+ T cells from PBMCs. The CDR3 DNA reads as TGTGCCTGGAGTTGGACAGGGTTTTCCTACGAGCAGTACTTC. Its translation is CAWSWTGFSYEQYF.